One and the same sample provided the 29 T cell receptor beta chains below, sequenced in a study of T cell responses to AZD1222 COVID-19 vaccine. Repertoires were generated with immunoSEQ multiplex PCR, while TCRdb's copy carries only in-frame clones and drops some. Among about 77,000 clones listed, roughly nine tenths were seen once. This sample comprised peripheral blood, obtained 28 days after the second AZD1222 dose. All receptors come from an adult who received the AZD1222 COVID-19 vaccine.

This clone was seen only a few times. The DNA for the CDR3 is TGCGCCAGCAGCCCCCACGGGGACAGGGGACAGTCCTACAATGAGCAGTTCTTC. Its protein product is CASSPHGDRGQSYNEQFF. V and J are TRBV5-1 and TRBJ2-1; 10 nucleotides line up with TRBD1. This CDR3 region has 18 residues. V gave up 4 bases and J gave up 1 base; unmatched junction bases: 11. Per germline, CDR1 SGHRS and CDR2 YFSETQ. The complete variable domain, with remaining parts taken from reference TRBV5-1 and TRBJ2-1, reads KAGVTQTPRYLIKTRGQQVTLSCSPISGHRSVSWYQQTPGQGLQFLFEYFSETQRNKGNFPGRFSGRQFSNSRSEMNVSTLELGDSALYLCASSPHGDRGQSYNEQFFGPGTRLTVL.

This sequence joins TRBV7-9 and TRBJ1-1; D is ambiguous. This CDR3 spans 14 amino acids. From germline, CDR1 is SEHNR and CDR2 FQNEAQ (reference sequence). Deletions cut 5 bases from V and 0 bases from J, with 10 bases between. CDR3 region: CASSPPGLNTEAFF. The CDR3 DNA reads TGTGCCAGCAGCCCCCCGGGCTTGAACACTGAAGCTTTCTTT.

The J gene is TRBJ1-1, the V gene TRBV28; D unclear. Trimming stripped 3 bases from V and 1 base from J, with 12 bases between. The germline V gene encodes CDR1 MDHEN and CDR2 SYDVKM. The CDR3 has 15 residues. In DNA form, the CDR3 reads TGTGCCAGCAGTTTTGAAGGCAATAAGAACACTGAAGCTTTCTTT. Translated: CASSFEGNKNTEAFF.

V is TRBV7-2 and J is TRBJ1-2; unclear D gene. This CDR3 comprises 13 residues. Trimming stripped 2 bases from V and 6 bases from J, with 10 bases between. In germline, CDR1 is SGHTA, CDR2 FQGNSA. CDR3 sequence: CASSLRDPNGYTF. CDR3 nucleotide sequence: TGTGCCAGCAGCTTACGGGATCCAAATGGCTACACCTTC.

The V call is TRBV6-6, the J call TRBJ2-1, with 11 bases fitting TRBD2. Germline V CDR1 and CDR2: MNHNY, SVGAGI (reference sequence). After removal of 5 bases from V and 5 bases from J, the junction contained 11 bases not matched to a gene. This CDR3 is 17 amino acids long. For the CDR3, the DNA is TGTGCCAGCAGTCCACTAGCGGGAGTATTTAGGGACAATGAGCAGTTCTTC. As protein: CASSPLAGVFRDNEQFF.

The rearrangement joins TRBV6-5 to TRBJ1-1; D ambiguous. Germline V gene data show CDR1 as MNHEY and CDR2 as SVGAGI. V was shortened by 8 bases and J by 2 bases, with 6 bases between the two germline ends. The CDR3 runs to 11 residues. The CDR3 nucleotides are TGTGCCAGCGAGGCAAACACTGAAGCTTTCTTT. Its protein is CASEANTEAFF.

This chain joins TRBV27 and TRBJ1-1, with 8 bases matching TRBD1. The V gene's germline CDR1 is MNHEY and CDR2 SMNVEV (reference sequence). Germline trimming cut 8 bases from V and 1 base from J; bases unmatched to any gene: 6. The CDR3 is made up of 14 amino acids. The CDR3 sequence is CASGPQGANTEAFF. The CDR3 nucleotides are TGTGCCAGCGGACCTCAGGGGGCGAACACTGAAGCTTTCTTT.

The chain couples TRBV30 to TRBJ1-3; tentatively, D is TRBD1 (5 bases). The V gene lost 3 bases and the J gene lost 1 base, with 13 bases spanning the gap. Germline V gene data show CDR1 as GTSNPN and CDR2 as SVGIG (reference sequence). The CDR3 runs to 15 residues. The CDR3: CAWRFSGYSGNTIYF. CDR3 bases: TGTGCCTGGAGGTTCTCAGGGTATTCTGGAAACACCATATATTTT.

This CDR3 reads CASSEDWGLYEQYF. The CDR3 DNA is TGTGCCAGCAGTGAAGATTGGGGGCTATACGAGCAGTACTTC. V is TRBV6-1 and J is TRBJ2-7; weak D call: TRBD1 (6 bases). Trimming cost V 1 base and J 4 bases, with 11 bases left between them. Germline CDR1 is MNHNS and CDR2 is SASEGT. The CDR3 contains 14 residues.

The gene calls are TRBV6-5 and TRBJ1-5, with D unclear. Germline V lookup: CDR1 MNHEY, CDR2 SVGAGI. The CDR3 runs 13 residues. V lost 6 bases, J lost 3 bases, and 9 bases lay in between. In DNA, the CDR3 is TGTGCCAGCAGGCATTTCCCCAATCAGCCCCAGCATTTT. Translation: CASRHFPNQPQHF.

This chain uses TRBV10-3 with TRBJ2-3; 9 nucleotides agree with TRBD2. Germline trimming cut 0 bases from V and 8 bases from J; bases unmatched to any gene: 6. Per the germline V gene, CDR1 is ENHRY and CDR2 is SYGVKD. The CDR3 has 15 amino acids. CDR3 nucleotide sequence: TGTGCCATCAGTGAGTCTGTTAGCGGGAGTGGTACGCAGTATTTT. Protein sequence: CAISESVSGSGTQYF.

The V call is TRBV28, the J call TRBJ1-2, with a possible D match to TRBD1 (5 bases). This CDR3 has 15 residues. Germline V lookup: CDR1 MDHEN, CDR2 SYDVKM. V was clipped by 5 bases and J by 0 bases, with 13 bases between them. The CDR3 coding sequence is TGTGCCAGCAGTCGGGGGTCCAGGGCTAACTATGGCTACACCTTC. The encoded protein is CASSRGSRANYGYTF.

The chain couples TRBV6-5 to TRBJ1-5; D not certain. V lost 2 bases and J lost 2, with 7 bases in between. Germline CDR1 MNHEY, CDR2 SVGAGI. The CDR3 totals 14 residues. The CDR3 here is CASSYHAGNQPQHF. Here the CDR3 DNA reads TGTGCCAGCAGTTACCACGCGGGCAATCAGCCCCAGCATTTT.

V usage is TRBV3-1 (or the pseudogene TRBV3-2) and J usage is TRBJ2-7; tentative D call: TRBD1 (6 bases). Trimming shortened V by 2 bases and J by 0 bases, and 8 bases separated the two germline ends. CDR1 is LGHDT, CDR2 YNNKEL, per germline (reference sequence). This CDR3 spans 14 amino acids. As DNA, the CDR3 is TGTGCCAGCAGCCAAACGGACAGCTCCTACGAGCAGTACTTC. The encoded protein is CASSQTDSSYEQYF.

This chain's CDR3 is CASSQSGLAKNIQYF. DNA of the CDR3: TGTGCCAGCAGCCAATCGGGACTAGCCAAAAACATTCAGTACTTC. J is TRBJ2-4 and V is TRBV3-1 (or the pseudogene TRBV3-2); D may be TRBD2 (6 bases). The CDR3 has 15 residues. CDR1 is LGHDT and CDR2 is YNNKEL in the germline V gene (reference sequence). Trimming took 2 bases from V and 0 from J, leaving 8 bases between them.

J is TRBJ1-1 and V is TRBV7-8; D is perhaps TRBD1 (5 bases). In germline, CDR1 is SGHVS, CDR2 FQNEAQ. CDR3 size: 15 residues. Trimming left V 5 bases short and J 6 bases short, with 19 bases between. CDR3 nucleotide sequence: TGTGCCAGCAGCCTTCAGTGGGGGGGGTTCCCTGAAGCTTTCTTT. Translation gives CASSLQWGGFPEAFF.

V gene TRBV6-5 combines with J gene TRBJ1-1; D is ambiguous. This CDR3 comprises 12 residues. Trimming shortened V by 8 bases and J by 1 base, and 8 bases separated the two germline ends. The germline V gene encodes CDR1 MNHEY and CDR2 SVGAGI. The CDR3 spells CASEGGNTEAFF. The CDR3 coding sequence is TGTGCCAGCGAGGGTGGGAACACTGAAGCTTTCTTT.

V gene TRBV7-2 combines with J gene TRBJ1-2; D is ambiguous. Germline assignment: CDR1 SGHTA and CDR2 FQGNSA. V lost 5 bases, J lost 4 bases, and 8 bases lay in between. The CDR3 runs 12 residues. CDR3 bases: TGTGCCAGCAGCCTTGCGCTCTATGGCTACACCTTC. Translated, it gives CASSLALYGYTF.

This chain uses TRBV6-6 with TRBJ1-2; TRBD1 matches at 8 bases. CDR3 size: 13 residues. CDR1 MNHNY and CDR2 SVGAGI come from the germline V gene (reference sequence). J gave up 8 bases and V 7 bases, and 9 bases lay outside the gene matches. CDR3: CASTLRGLDGYTF. For the CDR3, the DNA is TGTGCCAGCACCCTCAGGGGGCTTGACGGCTACACCTTC.

The CDR3 region is CASRAGTSGFNEQFF. The DNA of the CDR3 is TGCGCCAGCAGGGCCGGGACTAGCGGGTTCAATGAGCAGTTCTTC. The V and J genes are TRBV4-3 and TRBJ2-1; 12 bases are a match to TRBD2. With V trimmed by 6 bases and J by 6 bases, 6 bases remained unmatched. The CDR3 is made up of 15 amino acids. Germline V gives CDR1 LGHNA, CDR2 YSLEER.

V and J are TRBV19 and TRBJ1-2; 7 bases fit TRBD1. This CDR3 is built from 15 residues. V was pared by 9 bases and J by 4 bases, with 14 bases of the junction left unmatched. Germline V gives CDR1 LNHDA, CDR2 SQIVND (reference sequence). Here the CDR3 reads CASRSMTGLGYGYTF. The CDR3, as DNA: TGTGCCAGCCGCTCGATGACAGGGTTGGGCTATGGCTACACCTTC.

The CDR3 reads CASSEGLAGGETQYF. The CDR3 coding sequence is TGTGCCAGCAGTGAGGGACTAGCGGGAGGGGAGACCCAGTACTTC. The gene calls are TRBV6-4 and TRBJ2-5; TRBD2 matches 16 bases. The CDR3 sequence is 15 residues long. Germline V gene sequence: CDR1 MRHNA, CDR2 SNTAGT. V was clipped by 3 bases and J by 5 bases; unmatched bases: 0.

V gene TRBV27 combines with J gene TRBJ2-1; perhaps TRBD2 as D (6 bases). Germline CDR1 and CDR2: MNHEY and SMNVEV (reference sequence). CDR3 length equals 18 residues. V lost 3 bases and J lost 2, with 20 bases in between. The CDR3 loop is CASSFAGYGGGTYNEQFF. The CDR3 region has the DNA TGTGCCAGCAGTTTCGCCGGGTATGGGGGAGGAACCTACAATGAGCAGTTCTTC.

V is TRBV10-1 and J is TRBJ2-5; D gene unclear. V gave up 3 bases and J gave up 1 base, with 3 bases separating them. CDR1 is WNHNN, CDR2 SYGVQD, per germline (reference sequence). The CDR3 is made up of 12 amino acids. CDR3 nucleotide sequence: TGCGCCAGCAGTGACTCCCAAGAGACCCAGTACTTC. Translating gives CASSDSQETQYF.

This chain uses TRBV28 with TRBJ2-7, with D perhaps matching TRBD1 (6 bases). This CDR3 is built from 14 residues. Trimming took 6 bases from V and 3 from J, leaving 15 bases between them. Germline CDR1 and CDR2: MDHEN and SYDVKM. Here the CDR3 DNA reads TGTGCCAGCAGGCTTACAGGGACGCACTACGAGCAGTACTTC. Its protein is CASRLTGTHYEQYF.

The V gene is TRBV28, the J gene TRBJ1-2; 9 bases fit TRBD1. CDR1 and CDR2 (germline): MDHEN, SYDVKM. The CDR3 is 13 amino acids. CDR3 loop: CAIFTGGYYGYTF. CDR3 bases: TGTGCGATATTCACAGGGGGCTACTATGGCTACACCTTC.

V usage is TRBV4-2 and J usage is TRBJ2-7; D may match TRBD1 or TRBD2 (5 bases each). This CDR3 contains 13 residues. V lost 0 bases to trimming and J lost 5 bases, with 8 bases between them. CDR1 and CDR2 from the germline V gene are LGHNA and YNFKEQ. The CDR3 DNA sequence: TGTGCCAGCAGCCAAGATAGAGGGGACGAGCAGTACTTC. Its protein is CASSQDRGDEQYF.

The chain has TRBV3-1 (or the pseudogene TRBV3-2) and TRBJ2-4; 13 bases align to TRBD2. CDR1 and CDR2 from the germline V gene are LGHDT and YNNKEL (reference sequence). This CDR3 has 21 amino acids. V was pared by 1 base and J by 4 bases, with 16 bases of the junction left unmatched. The CDR3 DNA reads TGTGCCAGCAGCCAAGTACGGTGGGCCGGGACTAGCGGGATTGGGAAAAACATTCAGTACTTC. Its protein is CASSQVRWAGTSGIGKNIQYF.

The V and J genes are TRBV7-2 and TRBJ1-3; D remains ambiguous. Looked up from germline, CDR1 is SGHTA and CDR2 is FQGNSA. The CDR3 runs to 13 residues. The germline V and J ends were trimmed by 1 base and 5 bases, with 6 bases remaining between them. DNA for the CDR3: TGTGCCAGCAGCTTAGAACGGAGAAACACCATATATTTT. Encoded protein: CASSLERRNTIYF.